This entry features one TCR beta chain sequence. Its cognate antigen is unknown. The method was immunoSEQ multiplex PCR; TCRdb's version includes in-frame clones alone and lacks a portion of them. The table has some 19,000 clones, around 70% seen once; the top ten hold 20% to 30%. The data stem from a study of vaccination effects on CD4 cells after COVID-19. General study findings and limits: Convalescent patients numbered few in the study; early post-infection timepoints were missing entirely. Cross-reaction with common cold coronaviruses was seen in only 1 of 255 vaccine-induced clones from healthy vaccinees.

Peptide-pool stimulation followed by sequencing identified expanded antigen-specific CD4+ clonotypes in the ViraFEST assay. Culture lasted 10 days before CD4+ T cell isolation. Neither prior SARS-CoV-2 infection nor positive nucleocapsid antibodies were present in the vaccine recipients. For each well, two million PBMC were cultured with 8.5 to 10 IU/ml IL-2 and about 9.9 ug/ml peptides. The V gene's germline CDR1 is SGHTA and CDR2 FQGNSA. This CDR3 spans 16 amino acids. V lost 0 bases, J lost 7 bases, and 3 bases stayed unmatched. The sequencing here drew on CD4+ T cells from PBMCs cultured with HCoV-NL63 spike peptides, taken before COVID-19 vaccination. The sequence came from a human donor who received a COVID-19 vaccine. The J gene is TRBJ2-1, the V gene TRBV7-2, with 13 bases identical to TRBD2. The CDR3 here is CASSLASTSGGNEQFF. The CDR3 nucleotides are TGTGCCAGCAGCTTAGCGTCGACTAGCGGGGGGAATGAGCAGTTCTTC.